This entry lists 27 T cell receptor beta chains sequenced from one sample in a study of cytomegalovirus exposure and HLA in healthy donors. Profiling relied on immunoSEQ multiplex PCR, and the TCRdb table lists in-frame clones only, not all of them. The profile shows some 60,000 clones, around 96% of them singletons. The sample was PBMCs. The receptors originated from a man younger than 35 in good health and CMV-seronegative.

This clone was observed a single time. This chain links TRBV5-6 with TRBJ2-5, with 10 bases lining up with TRBD2. Per the germline V gene, CDR1 is SGHDT and CDR2 is YYEEEE. CDR3 length: 14 amino acids. The ends lost 4 bases at V and 5 bases at J; junction bases unmatched: 5. CDR3 loop: CASSPSGSGETQYF. DNA for the CDR3: TGTGCCAGCAGCCCTAGCGGGAGCGGGGAGACCCAGTACTTC.

V gene TRBV18 combines with J gene TRBJ1-1; D is perhaps TRBD1 (6 bases). Trimming removed 5 bases at V and 4 bases at J, with 17 bases between. CDR3 size: 15 residues. Germline-derived CDR1 and CDR2 are KGHSH and LQKENI. CDR3 sequence: CASSVTGEQGTEAFF. The CDR3, as DNA: TGTGCCAGCTCAGTTACCGGTGAACAGGGCACTGAAGCTTTCTTT.

V gene TRBV27 combines with J gene TRBJ2-7, with 8 bases lining up with TRBD2. This CDR3 is built from 15 residues. Losses at the gene ends were 6 bases for V and 4 bases for J; bases not matched to a gene: 11. Germline V gives CDR1 MNHEY, CDR2 SMNVEV (reference sequence). DNA for the CDR3: TGTGCCAGCAGGATCCTGGGGACTAGTTCTTACGAGCAGTACTTC. Encoded protein: CASRILGTSSYEQYF.

V and J are TRBV2 and TRBJ1-5, with D perhaps matching TRBD1 (6 bases). This CDR3 is 15 amino acids long. V dropped 2 bases and J dropped 3 bases, with 11 bases sitting between them. Per the germline V gene, CDR1 is SNHLY and CDR2 is FYNNEI. The CDR3 nucleotides read TGTGCCAGCAGTGAATTGACAGGTTTCAATCAGCCCCAGCATTTT. Protein product: CASSELTGFNQPQHF.

The V gene is TRBV5-5, the J gene TRBJ1-5, with D hard to call. Germline values: CDR1 SGHKS, CDR2 YYEKEE (reference sequence). V was pared by 0 bases and J by 4 bases, with 11 bases between. The CDR3 sequence is 15 residues long. CDR3 region: CASSLAGRFNQPQHF. The CDR3 DNA reads as TGTGCCAGCAGCTTGGCCGGCAGGTTTAATCAGCCCCAGCATTTT.

The chain couples TRBV7-8 to TRBJ1-2; TRBD1 matches at 8 bases. Germline assignment: CDR1 SGHVS and CDR2 FQNEAQ. The ends lost 1 base at V and 3 bases at J; junction bases unmatched: 16. The CDR3 is 19 amino acids. CDR3 sequence: CASSLDPPAGGISYYGYTF. The CDR3 DNA is TGTGCCAGCAGCTTAGACCCCCCGGCAGGGGGCATTTCCTACTATGGCTACACCTTC.

The rearrangement uses TRBV7-2 and TRBJ2-3, with D possibly being TRBD2 (6 bases). CDR3 size: 15 residues. The ends were cut back, 3 bases at V and 11 bases at J, with 21 bases in the middle. Per the germline V gene, CDR1 is SGHTA and CDR2 is FQGNSA. CDR3 DNA: TGTGCCAGCAGCTTGATTCCTGTCGGGTCGCGGGGGCAGTATTTT. It codes for CASSLIPVGSRGQYF.

The chain carries TRBV28 and TRBJ2-5; a possible D gene is TRBD2 (5 bases). V dropped 1 base and J dropped 8 bases, with 14 bases sitting between them. The length of the CDR3 is 14 residues. Germline V CDR1 and CDR2: MDHEN, SYDVKM. CDR3 loop: CASSLSRVSGTQYF. CDR3 bases: TGTGCCAGCAGTTTATCGCGGGTTTCGGGTACCCAGTACTTC.

The rearrangement links TRBV9 to TRBJ2-1, with 8 bases identical to TRBD1. The V gene's germline CDR1 is SGDLS and CDR2 YYNGEE. Trimming took 4 bases from V and 6 from J; bases not matched to a gene: 12. This CDR3 spans 16 amino acids. CDR3 region: CASSPRGQVVSNEQFF. DNA for the CDR3: TGTGCCAGCAGCCCCCGGGGACAGGTTGTTTCCAATGAGCAGTTCTTC.

J is TRBJ1-1 and V is TRBV30; D is perhaps TRBD1 (6 bases). The CDR3 is 13 amino acids. Trimming took 4 bases from V and 4 from J, leaving 13 bases between them. Germline V gene sequence: CDR1 GTSNPN, CDR2 SVGIG (reference sequence). In nucleotides, the CDR3 is TGTGCCTGGAACCAGGGGCGCGGCACTGAAGCTTTCTTT. Protein sequence: CAWNQGRGTEAFF.

In the case of this clone: The junction shows a germline mismatch at one end, possibly a read error. This sequence joins TRBV7-7 and TRBJ2-2; 9 bases are shared with TRBD1. The V gene's germline CDR1 is SSHAT and CDR2 FNYEAQ (reference sequence). CDR3 length equals 15 residues. DNA of the CDR3: TGTGCTAGCAGTTACGGGACAGGGCACACCGGGGAGCTGTTTTTT. Protein product: CASSYGTGHTGELFF.

This chain links TRBV7-2 with TRBJ1-2; D remains unclear. Germline-derived CDR1 and CDR2 are SGHTA and FQGNSA. The CDR3 consists of 14 residues. V lost 1 base to trimming and J lost 0 bases, with 6 bases between them. In DNA form, the CDR3 reads TGTGCCAGCAGCTTAGGGCCAACTAACTATGGCTACACCTTC. This translates into CASSLGPTNYGYTF.

The J gene is TRBJ2-7, the V gene TRBV4-3, with 8 positions matching TRBD2. J was trimmed by 3 bases and V by 1 base; bases with no gene match: 5. Germline V CDR1 and CDR2: LGHNA, YSLEER. This CDR3 spans 15 amino acids. The CDR3 loop reads CASSQGPSGSYEQYF. The CDR3 DNA reads TGCGCCAGCAGCCAAGGCCCCAGCGGGAGCTACGAGCAGTACTTC.

The V call is TRBV10-1, the J call TRBJ2-7; 11 bases map to TRBD2. The germline gives CDR1 WNHNN, CDR2 SYGVQD (reference sequence). The CDR3 is 16 amino acids. J was trimmed by 5 bases and V by 0 bases; bases with no gene match: 6. CDR3 protein: CASSESRLAGGDEQYF. The CDR3 nucleotides are TGCGCCAGCAGTGAGTCGCGGCTAGCGGGAGGCGACGAGCAGTACTTC.

This clone was recorded only once. The V call is TRBV27, the J call TRBJ1-3; possible D gene TRBD1, 6 bases. The CDR3 runs 17 residues. Trimming cost V 5 bases and J 0 bases, with 17 bases left between them. Germline CDR1 MNHEY, CDR2 SMNVEV (reference sequence). The CDR3 nucleotides read TGTGCCAGCAGTGCAGCGACAGGTATTGCCTCTGGAAACACCATATATTTT. Its protein is CASSAATGIASGNTIYF.

This clone was recorded once. The V and J genes are TRBV29-1 and TRBJ2-2; D may be TRBD2 (6 bases). Trimming cost V 6 bases and J 5 bases, with 22 bases left between them. Germline CDR1 reads SQVTM; CDR2 reads ANQGSEA. This CDR3 spans 16 amino acids. The CDR3 DNA follows: TGCAGCGTCGTCGAGGGAAGGCGGGAAGGGACCGGGGAGCTGTTTTTT. It encodes CSVVEGRREGTGELFF.

The V call is TRBV7-6, the J call TRBJ2-5; TRBD2 agrees at 8 bases. Germline V gives CDR1 SGHVS, CDR2 FNYEAQ. The CDR3 is made up of 17 amino acids. The V gene end was trimmed by 2 bases and the J gene end by 5 bases; junction bases not matched to a gene: 13. CDR3 DNA sequence: TGTGCCAGCAGCTTATTGGAGGGACTAGGAGATCGGGAGACCCAGTACTTC. This encodes CASSLLEGLGDRETQYF.

This sequence joins TRBV4-2 and TRBJ2-7; 8 nucleotides agree with TRBD1. Germline V CDR1 and CDR2: LGHNA, YNFKEQ. The CDR3 has 13 residues. V dropped 4 bases and J dropped 10; count of bases not matched to a gene: 9. The CDR3 is CASSLGDRRGQYF. For the CDR3, the DNA is TGTGCCAGCAGCCTTGGGGACAGGAGGGGACAGTACTTC.

The V call is TRBV7-2, the J call TRBJ2-3; 12 bases agree with TRBD2. Germline assignment: CDR1 SGHTA and CDR2 FQGNSA. Trimming removed 8 bases from V and 5 bases from J; junction bases left unmatched: 5. This CDR3 is 14 amino acids long. CDR3 sequence (DNA): TGTGCCAGCGGCGGACTAGCGGGATTAGATACGCAGTATTTT. It yields the protein CASGGLAGLDTQYF.

The rearrangement uses TRBV5-1 and TRBJ2-2, with 8 nucleotides matching TRBD1. The junction had 6 bases not matched to a gene; V was cut back by 3 bases and J by 5 bases. This CDR3 is built from 15 residues. Germline V gives CDR1 SGHRS, CDR2 YFSETQ. DNA of the CDR3: TGCGCCAGCAGCTCTAGGACAGGGTGGACCGGGGAGCTGTTTTTT. This sequence encodes CASSSRTGWTGELFF.

This chain joins TRBV19 and TRBJ2-2; D is uncertain. CDR1 and CDR2 from the germline V gene are LNHDA and SQIVND (reference sequence). The ends were cut back, 10 bases at V and 0 bases at J, with 12 bases in the middle. The CDR3 is 14 amino acids. The DNA for the CDR3 is TGTGCCACCAGGTGGCAGGCGAACACCGGGGAGCTGTTTTTT. It specifies CATRWQANTGELFF.

The V and J genes are TRBV7-9 and TRBJ2-7, with D perhaps TRBD1 (6 bases). Germline V gene lookup returns CDR1 SEHNR and CDR2 FQNEAQ (reference sequence). The CDR3 contains 14 residues. V dropped 4 bases and J dropped 4 bases, with 14 bases sitting between them. In nucleotides, the CDR3 is TGTGCCAGCAGCTCAACAGGGTTATGGTACGAGCAGTACTTC. Translating it yields CASSSTGLWYEQYF.

V usage is TRBV14 and J usage is TRBJ2-7, with 9 bases identical to TRBD1. Trimming at V came to 2 bases and at J to 5 bases, leaving 13 bases not matched to a gene. This CDR3 region has 17 residues. CDR1 is SGHDN, CDR2 FVKESK, per germline. In DNA form, the CDR3 reads TGTGCCAGCAGCCAACAATGGGGGACAGGGTTTTATGACGAGCAGTACTTC. This codes for CASSQQWGTGFYDEQYF.

The sample holds one count of this clone. The chain employs TRBV6-6 and TRBJ2-5; a weak D match, TRBD2 (6 bases). The length of the CDR3 is 15 residues. The V end was cut by 5 bases, the J end by 2 bases, with 15 bases between. Per the germline V gene, CDR1 is MNHNY and CDR2 is SVGAGI (reference sequence). The CDR3 sequence: CASSTLAGKQETQYF. CDR3 bases: TGTGCCAGCAGTACCTTGGCGGGAAAGCAAGAGACCCAGTACTTC.

The chain employs TRBV6-9 and TRBJ2-1; TRBD2 aligns across 7 bases. The CDR3 has 15 residues. Germline assignment: CDR1 MNHGY and CDR2 SVAAGI. The J segment lost 1 base and the V segment lost 4 bases, leaving 4 bases of the junction unmatched. The DNA for the CDR3 is TGTGCCAGCAGTTCACAGCGGGGATCCTACAATGAGCAGTTCTTC. It encodes CASSSQRGSYNEQFF.

This rearrangement joins TRBV18 to TRBJ2-5, with D unclear. V lost 3 bases and J 5 bases, leaving 7 bases between the germline ends. The germline gives CDR1 KGHSH, CDR2 LQKENI. The CDR3 extends over 12 amino acids. CDR3 nucleotides: TGTGCCAGCTCACCCGCCCAGGAGACCCAGTACTTC. It encodes CASSPAQETQYF.

The rearrangement joins TRBV7-9 to TRBJ1-4, with D uncertain. The CDR3 covers 13 residues. Germline CDR1 and CDR2: SEHNR and FQNEAQ (reference sequence). Trimming left V 4 bases short and J 6 bases short, with 9 bases between. The CDR3 spells CASSSWSDEKLFF. In DNA form, the CDR3 reads TGTGCCAGCAGCTCCTGGTCAGATGAAAAACTGTTTTTT.